This T cell receptor (beta chain) was documented in a study of blood T cell repertoires in COVID-19. Authors' analysis steps: How many nucleated cells were present was estimated from reference gene primer amplification. Method: immunoSEQ multiplex PCR; TCRdb's copy keeps in-frame clones and lacks some. The V and J calls and clone size were taken over from that table, and D and trimming were inferred from the DNA. Here the sample spans a few hundred thousand clones, more than 65% being singletons. From germline, CDR1 is MNHEY and CDR2 SVGAGI. CDR3 size: 12 residues. V was shortened by 7 bases and J by 6 bases, with 10 bases between the two germline ends.

Sequencing was done on a sample of peripheral blood. This sequence was found in a woman aged 40 to 50 who had recovered from COVID-19. V gene TRBV6-5 combines with J gene TRBJ2-1, with D tentatively TRBD1 (6 bases). This chain's CDR3 is CASTPTGNEQFF. CDR3 nucleotides: TGTGCCAGCACCCCGACAGGCAATGAGCAGTTCTTC.